This is a list of T cell receptor beta chains from one sample in a study of T cells in tumors after PD-1 blockade. Assay: immunoSEQ multiplex PCR; the TCRdb copy retains only in-frame clones and omits some. Seen here are 32,000 or so clones, 78% observed once, and the top ten hold 38%. Sequenced material: PBMCs, taken before anti-PD-1 treatment. The receptors come from a human donor with basal cell carcinoma. Both conserved end residues are part of each CDR3. Each record gives: J gene, CDR3 length, V gene, CDR3 protein.

J gene: TRBJ1-6
CDR3 length: 13
V gene: TRBV6-6
CDR3 protein: CASSSHRNSPLHF

J gene: TRBJ1-1
CDR3 length: 14
V gene: TRBV28
CDR3 protein: CASTRTGTSYEAFF

J gene: TRBJ1-5
CDR3 length: 15
V gene: TRBV2
CDR3 protein: CASSEGGSQRGAQHF

J gene: TRBJ2-5
CDR3 length: 14
V gene: TRBV20-1
CDR3 protein: CSASGAGGQETQYF

J gene: TRBJ2-1
CDR3 length: 16
V gene: TRBV9
CDR3 protein: CASSPRSGRAYNEQFF

J gene: TRBJ2-3
CDR3 length: 16
V gene: TRBV4-3
CDR3 protein: CASSQEASGYTDTQYF

J gene: TRBJ1-4
CDR3 length: 13
V gene: TRBV27
CDR3 protein: CASSFQPNEKLFF

J gene: TRBJ2-3
CDR3 length: 17
V gene: TRBV9
CDR3 protein: CASSLLGGRGRTDTQYF

J gene: TRBJ1-4
CDR3 length: 16
V gene: TRBV14
CDR3 protein: CASSQLQGPTNEKLFF

J gene: TRBJ1-1
CDR3 length: 15
V gene: TRBV6-6
CDR3 protein: CASSYGGSVNTEAFF

J gene: TRBJ1-4
CDR3 length: 13
V gene: TRBV28
CDR3 protein: CASTRGGEEKLFF